What follows is one TCR beta chain and its context. The data originate from a study of cytomegalovirus exposure and HLA in healthy donors. The PCR was carried out with 60 Vbeta primers and 13 Jbeta primers. TCRdb keeps only in-frame clones here, not all; method: immunoSEQ multiplex PCR. The sample yields tens of thousands of clones, about four fifths seen once. The CDR3 is 14 amino acids. The ends lost 4 bases at V and 8 bases at J; junction bases unmatched: 6. CDR1 is SGHRS and CDR2 is YFSETQ in the germline V gene. The sequencing input was PBMCs. The source is a woman aged 25 to 39 in good health and CMV-seronegative. The rearrangement uses TRBV5-1 and TRBJ2-1; the match to TRBD2 covers 10 bases. The chain's CDR3 is CASSAGLARDEQFF. CDR3 DNA sequence: TGCGCCAGCAGCGCGGGACTAGCGAGGGATGAGCAGTTCTTC.